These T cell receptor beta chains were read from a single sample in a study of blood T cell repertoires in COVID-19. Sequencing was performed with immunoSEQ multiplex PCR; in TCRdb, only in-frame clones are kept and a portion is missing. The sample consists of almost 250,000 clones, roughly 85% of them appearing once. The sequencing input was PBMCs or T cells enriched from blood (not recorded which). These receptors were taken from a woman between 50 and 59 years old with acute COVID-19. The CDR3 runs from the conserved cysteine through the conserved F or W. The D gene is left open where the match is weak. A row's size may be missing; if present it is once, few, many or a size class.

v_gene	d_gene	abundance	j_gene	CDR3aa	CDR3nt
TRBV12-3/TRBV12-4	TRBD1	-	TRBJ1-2	CASSTGTGKGYTF	TGTGCCAGCAGTACTGGGACAGGGAAAGGCTACACCTTC
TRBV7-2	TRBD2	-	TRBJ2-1	CASSSGGLAGGNSYNEQFF	TGTGCCAGCAGCTCCGGGGGACTAGCGGGGGGCAACTCCTACAATGAGCAGTTCTTC
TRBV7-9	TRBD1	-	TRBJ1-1	CASSPTPGQGAMGEAFF	TGTGCCAGCAGCCCTACGCCCGGACAGGGGGCTATGGGTGAAGCTTTCTTT
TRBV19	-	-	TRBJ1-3	CASTNKQSPGNTIYF	TGTGCCAGTACCAACAAACAGTCCCCTGGAAACACCATATATTTT
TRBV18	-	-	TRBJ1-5	CASSPREGTHGSQHF	TGTGCCAGCTCACCACGGGAGGGTACCCACGGGTCCCAGCATTTT
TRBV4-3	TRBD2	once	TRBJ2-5	CASSQVPSGGETQYF	TGCGCCAGCAGCCAAGTCCCTAGCGGGGGTGAGACCCAGTACTTC
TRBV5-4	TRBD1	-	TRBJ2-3	CASSRDRGKDTQYF	TGTGCCAGCAGCCGGGACAGGGGAAAGGATACGCAGTATTTT
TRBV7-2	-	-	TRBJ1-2	CASSLVTKGGYTF	TGTGCCAGCAGCTTAGTAACCAAGGGGGGCTACACCTTC
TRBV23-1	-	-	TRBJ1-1	CASSQVPGMNTEAFF	TGCGCCAGCAGTCAAGTCCCAGGGATGAACACTGAAGCTTTCTTT
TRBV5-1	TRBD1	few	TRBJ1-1	CASSKRTGGAPEAFF	TGCGCCAGCAGCAAGAGGACAGGGGGCGCCCCTGAAGCTTTCTTT
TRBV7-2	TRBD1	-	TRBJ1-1	CASSLGDRGSPEAFF	TGTGCCAGCAGCTTAGGGGACAGGGGCAGCCCCGAAGCTTTCTTT
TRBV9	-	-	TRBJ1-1	CASSVGPGLMNTEAFF	TGTGCCAGCAGCGTAGGCCCGGGACTCATGAACACTGAAGCTTTCTTT
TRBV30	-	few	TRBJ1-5	CAWSAGVNQPQHF	TGTGCCTGGAGTGCCGGGGTCAATCAGCCCCAGCATTTT
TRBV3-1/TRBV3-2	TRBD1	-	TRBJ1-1	CASHTGTVNTEAFF	TGTGCCAGTCACACCGGGACAGTGAACACTGAAGCTTTCTTT
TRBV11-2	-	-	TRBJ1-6	CASSPYGGDNSPLHF	TGTGCCAGCAGCCCCTATGGAGGAGATAATTCACCCCTCCACTTT
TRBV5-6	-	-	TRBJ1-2	CASSLAGINYGYTF	TGTGCCAGCAGCTTGGCGGGGATTAACTATGGCTACACCTTC
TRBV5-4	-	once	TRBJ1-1	CASSLGGVMGHTEAFF	TGTGCCAGCAGCTTGGGGGGGGTTATGGGTCACACTGAAGCTTTCTTT
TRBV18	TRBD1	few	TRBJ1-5	CASSTGQDSNQPQHF	TGTGCCAGCTCAACCGGACAGGATAGCAATCAGCCCCAGCATTTT
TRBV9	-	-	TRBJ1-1	CASSSQGMDPNTEAFF	TGTGCCAGCAGCTCCCAGGGGATGGACCCGAACACTGAAGCTTTCTTT
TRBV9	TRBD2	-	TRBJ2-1	CASSVGLAGNNEQFF	TGTGCCAGCAGCGTAGGGCTAGCGGGGAACAATGAGCAGTTCTTC
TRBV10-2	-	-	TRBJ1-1	CAISQVNTEAFF	TGCGCCATCTCGCAGGTGAACACTGAAGCTTTCTTT
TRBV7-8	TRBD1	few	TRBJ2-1	CASSLVGGRDEQFF	TGTGCCAGCAGCTTAGTAGGGGGCCGAGATGAGCAGTTCTTC
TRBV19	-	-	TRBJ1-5	CASSIRAEGAQHF	TGTGCCAGTAGTATCAGGGCTGAGGGGGCCCAGCATTTT
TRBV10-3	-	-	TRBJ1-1	CAISEDAGSTPEAFF	TGTGCCATCAGTGAAGATGCCGGGAGCACACCTGAAGCTTTCTTT
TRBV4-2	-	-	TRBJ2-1	CASSQDDRRQYNEQFF	TGTGCCAGCAGCCAAGATGACCGTAGACAGTACAATGAGCAGTTCTTC
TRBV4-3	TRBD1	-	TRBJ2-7	CASSHRTGREQYF	TGCGCCAGCAGCCACCGGACAGGGCGAGAGCAGTACTTC
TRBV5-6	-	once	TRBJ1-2	CASSLGDTPYGYTF	TGTGCCAGCAGCTTGGGGGACACTCCCTATGGCTACACCTTC
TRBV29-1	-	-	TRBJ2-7	CSVAFGGEQYF	TGCAGCGTTGCCTTCGGGGGCGAGCAGTACTTC
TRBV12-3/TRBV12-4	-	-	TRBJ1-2	CASSVAYGYTF	TGTGCCAGCAGTGTGGCCTATGGCTACACCTTC
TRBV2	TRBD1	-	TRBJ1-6	CASSSGTDPRSSPLHF	TGTGCCAGCAGTTCGGGGACAGATCCGCGGTCTTCACCCCTCCACTTT
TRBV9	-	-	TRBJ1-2	CASSVRTALNYGYTF	TGTGCCAGCAGCGTCAGGACAGCGCTTAACTATGGCTACACCTTC
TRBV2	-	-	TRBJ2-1	CASTEGGGATNEQFF	TGTGCCAGCACCGAGGGTGGGGGGGCCACAAATGAGCAGTTCTTC